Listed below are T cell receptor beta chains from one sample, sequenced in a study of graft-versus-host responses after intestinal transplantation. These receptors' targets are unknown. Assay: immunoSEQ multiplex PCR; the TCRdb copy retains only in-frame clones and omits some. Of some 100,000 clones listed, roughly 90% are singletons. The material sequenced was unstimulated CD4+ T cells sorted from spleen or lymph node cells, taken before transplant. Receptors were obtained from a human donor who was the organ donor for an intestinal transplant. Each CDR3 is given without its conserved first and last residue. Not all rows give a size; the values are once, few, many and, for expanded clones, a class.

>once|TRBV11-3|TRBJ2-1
ASSLDGGGANEQF
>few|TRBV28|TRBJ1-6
ASSSHPNSPLH
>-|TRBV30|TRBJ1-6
ACDREKSPLH
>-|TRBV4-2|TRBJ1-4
ASSPEGGTNEKLF
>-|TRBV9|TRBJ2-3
ASSVSLSDTQY
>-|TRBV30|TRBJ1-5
AWSVQGRQPQH
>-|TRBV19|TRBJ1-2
ASSATVSYGYT
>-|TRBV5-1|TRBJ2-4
ASSLLTGEAKNIQY
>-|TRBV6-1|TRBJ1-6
ASKGGMSSPLH
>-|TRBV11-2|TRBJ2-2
ASSLLDRDTGELF
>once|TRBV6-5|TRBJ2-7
ASWDRALYEQY
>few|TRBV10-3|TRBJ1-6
AIRSAGNSYNSPLH
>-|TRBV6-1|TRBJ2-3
ASSEGPGPITQY
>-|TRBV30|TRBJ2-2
AWLRGWNTGELF